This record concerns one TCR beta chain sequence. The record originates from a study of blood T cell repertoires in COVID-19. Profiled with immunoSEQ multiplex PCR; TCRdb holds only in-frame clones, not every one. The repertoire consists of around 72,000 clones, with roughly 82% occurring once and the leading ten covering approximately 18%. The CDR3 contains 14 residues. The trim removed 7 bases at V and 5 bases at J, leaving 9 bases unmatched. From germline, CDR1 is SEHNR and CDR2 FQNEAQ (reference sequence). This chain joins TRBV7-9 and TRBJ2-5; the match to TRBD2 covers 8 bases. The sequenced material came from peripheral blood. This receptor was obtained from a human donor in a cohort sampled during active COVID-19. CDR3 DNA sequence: TGTGCCAGCACCCTCGTCGGGGGGGAGGAGACCCAGTACTTC. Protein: CASTLVGGEETQYF.